This T cell receptor (beta chain) was observed in a study of T cell responses to AZD1222 COVID-19 vaccine. Study-wide findings and caveats: In all cases, repertoires were sampled only after the peak T cell response. Just a handful of people given AZD1222 tested seropositive at baseline.

This clone was recorded only once. Its antigen is unknown. The CDR3 covers 14 residues. V lost 4 bases and J lost 3, with 10 bases in between. The V gene's germline CDR1 is MNHEY and CDR2 SVGAGI. The method was immunoSEQ multiplex PCR; TCRdb's version includes in-frame clones alone and lacks a portion of them. The sample yields 180,000 or so clones, over 85% seen once. Specimen: peripheral blood, collected 28 days after the second AZD1222 dose. The V gene is TRBV6-5, the J gene TRBJ1-3, with a possible D match to TRBD1 (5 bases). The receptor's source is an adult who received the AZD1222 COVID-19 vaccine. The CDR3: CASSFTQGGNTIYF. In DNA form, the CDR3 reads TGTGCCAGCAGTTTCACCCAGGGTGGAAACACCATATATTTT.